Listed below are T cell receptor beta chains from one sample, sequenced in a study of T cell changes during pregnancy in multiple sclerosis. Assay used: immunoSEQ multiplex PCR; TCRdb lists only in-frame clones, some missing. The sample lists fewer than 90,000 clones; just over 90% were seen once. The sample in question was peripheral blood, obtained in the third trimester of pregnancy. Receptors originate from a female donor in good health, enrolled as a control in a pregnancy study. CDR3s include the opening cysteine and the closing phenylalanine or tryptophan. The D gene is left open where the match is weak. A clone size is listed for some rows: how often the clone was seen (once, few, many), or a class if it is expanded.

CDR3 DNA: TGTGCCACCAGCAGAGTCCGGGAGGGCCCGAACGGGGAGCTGTTTTTT; CDR3 protein: CATSRVREGPNGELFF; clone size: -; J gene: TRBJ2-2; V gene: TRBV15; D gene: TRBD2
CDR3 DNA: TGTGCCACCAGCGGACTAGCGGGCTTTAGCACAGATACGCAGTATTTT; CDR3 protein: CATSGLAGFSTDTQYF; clone size: -; J gene: TRBJ2-3; V gene: TRBV15; D gene: TRBD2
CDR3 DNA: TGTGCCAGCAGCACCGGACAGGGGGAACTGAACACTGAAGCTTTCTTT; CDR3 protein: CASSTGQGELNTEAFF; clone size: -; J gene: TRBJ1-1; V gene: TRBV28; D gene: TRBD1
CDR3 DNA: TGTGCCAGCAGCCAAGTGGGAGGGCAGGGTGAAGATACGCAGTATTTT; CDR3 protein: CASSQVGGQGEDTQYF; clone size: -; J gene: TRBJ2-3; V gene: TRBV4-2; D gene: TRBD2
CDR3 DNA: TGTGCCAGCAGCAAAGACAGACTAGCGGGCAGCTACGAGCAGTACTTC; CDR3 protein: CASSKDRLAGSYEQYF; clone size: once; J gene: TRBJ2-7; V gene: TRBV21-1; D gene: -
CDR3 DNA: TGTGCCATCGGCTCTCTCCGGGAGGGCCTTCGGCCCACCTACGAGCAGTACTTC; CDR3 protein: CAIGSLREGLRPTYEQYF; clone size: -; J gene: TRBJ2-7; V gene: TRBV10-3; D gene: TRBD2
CDR3 DNA: TGTGCCAGCAGTCCCTGGGACGCATCGGGAGGACTAGATACGCAGTATTTT; CDR3 protein: CASSPWDASGGLDTQYF; clone size: -; J gene: TRBJ2-3; V gene: TRBV28; D gene: TRBD2
CDR3 DNA: TGTGCCAGCAAGAGGCTAGGGACAGCTCAGCCCCAGCATTTT; CDR3 protein: CASKRLGTAQPQHF; clone size: -; J gene: TRBJ1-5; V gene: TRBV6-1; D gene: TRBD1
CDR3 DNA: TGTGCCACCAGCACAAACCTCGGGACAGGGACTGAGCAGTACTTC; CDR3 protein: CATSTNLGTGTEQYF; clone size: -; J gene: TRBJ2-7; V gene: TRBV15; D gene: TRBD1
CDR3 DNA: TGTGCCAGCAGCCCTACAGCTTCCGCGAACACCGGGGAGCTGTTTTTT; CDR3 protein: CASSPTASANTGELFF; clone size: -; J gene: TRBJ2-2; V gene: TRBV4-2; D gene: -
CDR3 DNA: TGTGCCAGCAGCCTTCTAGCGAGGAGTGAGCAGTTCTTC; CDR3 protein: CASSLLARSEQFF; clone size: -; J gene: TRBJ2-1; V gene: TRBV7-6; D gene: -
CDR3 DNA: TGTGCCAGCAGTGCCCTGCCCAGGGTATTTGGTGAAAAACTGTTTTTT; CDR3 protein: CASSALPRVFGEKLFF; clone size: -; J gene: TRBJ1-4; V gene: TRBV27; D gene: -
CDR3 DNA: TGTGCCAGCAGTGCTAGTACCCTTGGGGCGTCCTACGAGCAGTACTTC; CDR3 protein: CASSASTLGASYEQYF; clone size: -; J gene: TRBJ2-7; V gene: TRBV28; D gene: -
CDR3 DNA: TGTGCCAGCTCACCACCCCCAGGGGGCAGAGTAACTGAAGCTTTCTTT; CDR3 protein: CASSPPPGGRVTEAFF; clone size: -; J gene: TRBJ1-1; V gene: TRBV18; D gene: TRBD1
CDR3 DNA: TGTGCCAGCAGCTTGCAACAGAGCTCCTACGAGCAGTACTTC; CDR3 protein: CASSLQQSSYEQYF; clone size: once; J gene: TRBJ2-7; V gene: TRBV11-2; D gene: -
CDR3 DNA: TGTGCCAGCAGCACGGCCCTGACCCCGGGGGAGCAGTACTTC; CDR3 protein: CASSTALTPGEQYF; clone size: once; J gene: TRBJ2-7; V gene: TRBV7-9; D gene: -
CDR3 DNA: TGTGCCAGCAGCTTATTGCGGGAGGCCACCGGGGAGCTGTTTTTT; CDR3 protein: CASSLLREATGELFF; clone size: -; J gene: TRBJ2-2; V gene: TRBV7-9; D gene: TRBD2
CDR3 DNA: TGTGCCAGCAGCGCACAGGGGGGCACTGAAGCTTTCTTT; CDR3 protein: CASSAQGGTEAFF; clone size: -; J gene: TRBJ1-1; V gene: TRBV7-9; D gene: TRBD1
CDR3 DNA: TGTGCCAGCAGTCCTAGCGGAGGGTACAATGAGCAGTTCTTC; CDR3 protein: CASSPSGGYNEQFF; clone size: -; J gene: TRBJ2-1; V gene: TRBV6-5; D gene: TRBD2
CDR3 DNA: TGCAGCGTTGACGCAATGGGGACAGGGGTAGAAGAACTGTTTTTT; CDR3 protein: CSVDAMGTGVEELFF; clone size: -; J gene: TRBJ1-4; V gene: TRBV29-1; D gene: TRBD1
CDR3 DNA: TGCGCCAGCAGCTCCCTGACAGGCCTAAATTACAATGAGCAGTTCTTC; CDR3 protein: CASSSLTGLNYNEQFF; clone size: -; J gene: TRBJ2-1; V gene: TRBV4-1; D gene: -
CDR3 DNA: TGTGCCACCAGCAGAGTAGAGGGCAATGAGCAGTTCTTC; CDR3 protein: CATSRVEGNEQFF; clone size: -; J gene: TRBJ2-1; V gene: TRBV15; D gene: -
CDR3 DNA: TGTGCCACCAGCAGAGATCGGGAGTCCGGGGAGCTGTTTTTT; CDR3 protein: CATSRDRESGELFF; clone size: -; J gene: TRBJ2-2; V gene: TRBV15; D gene: -
CDR3 DNA: TGTGCCAGCAGCTGGGGCGGGACTGAGCAGTTCTTC; CDR3 protein: CASSWGGTEQFF; clone size: -; J gene: TRBJ2-1; V gene: TRBV5-6; D gene: -
CDR3 DNA: TGTGCCAGCTCACCGGGACCTAGCGGGTACCAAGAGACCCAGTACTTC; CDR3 protein: CASSPGPSGYQETQYF; clone size: -; J gene: TRBJ2-5; V gene: TRBV18; D gene: TRBD2
CDR3 DNA: TGTGCCTGGAGTCGGCTTGGGGGGACAGAAGTAGCCAAAAACATTCAGTACTTC; CDR3 protein: CAWSRLGGTEVAKNIQYF; clone size: -; J gene: TRBJ2-4; V gene: TRBV30; D gene: -
CDR3 DNA: TGCGCCAGCAGCCAACCGGGACTAGCGGGAGGCCCTTACAATGAGCAGTTCTTC; CDR3 protein: CASSQPGLAGGPYNEQFF; clone size: -; J gene: TRBJ2-1; V gene: TRBV4-1; D gene: TRBD2
CDR3 DNA: TGTGCCACCAGCAGTCCTAGCGGGAGGGAAAACTACAATGAGCAGTTCTTC; CDR3 protein: CATSSPSGRENYNEQFF; clone size: -; J gene: TRBJ2-1; V gene: TRBV15; D gene: TRBD2
CDR3 DNA: TGCGCCAGCAGCGTTAGACAGGGTGGAGGTCAGCCCCAGCATTTT; CDR3 protein: CASSVRQGGGQPQHF; clone size: -; J gene: TRBJ1-5; V gene: TRBV4-1; D gene: TRBD1
CDR3 DNA: TGTGCCAGCACCTTGGTGTGGCAGGGGGCCCCCTACGAGCAGTACTTC; CDR3 protein: CASTLVWQGAPYEQYF; clone size: -; J gene: TRBJ2-7; V gene: TRBV27; D gene: TRBD1
CDR3 DNA: TGTGCCAGCAGCTTAAGTTATAGCTCTGGAAACACCATATATTTT; CDR3 protein: CASSLSYSSGNTIYF; clone size: -; J gene: TRBJ1-3; V gene: TRBV7-9; D gene: -
CDR3 DNA: TGCGCCAGCAGCTGGGACGGGAGCTACGAGCAGTACTTC; CDR3 protein: CASSWDGSYEQYF; clone size: -; J gene: TRBJ2-7; V gene: TRBV5-1; D gene: -
CDR3 DNA: TGTGCCAGCAGCCTAGATACCTACACAGATACGCAGTATTTT; CDR3 protein: CASSLDTYTDTQYF; clone size: -; J gene: TRBJ2-3; V gene: TRBV7-6; D gene: -
CDR3 DNA: TGTGCCAGCAGCTTGAAGGGAACGGGACAGGGAGAAAAACTGTTTTTT; CDR3 protein: CASSLKGTGQGEKLFF; clone size: -; J gene: TRBJ1-4; V gene: TRBV5-4; D gene: TRBD1
CDR3 DNA: TGTGCCAGCGGGCTCGGCGCTGAAGCTTTCTTT; CDR3 protein: CASGLGAEAFF; clone size: -; J gene: TRBJ1-1; V gene: TRBV6-5; D gene: -
CDR3 DNA: TGTGCCAGCAGTTTTACGTTGGGACAGGATTCCCACGAGCAGTACTTC; CDR3 protein: CASSFTLGQDSHEQYF; clone size: -; J gene: TRBJ2-7; V gene: TRBV28; D gene: TRBD1
CDR3 DNA: TGTGCCAGCAGTTTAATTTGGTCAGCAAAACCGGGGGAGACCCAGTACTTC; CDR3 protein: CASSLIWSAKPGETQYF; clone size: once; J gene: TRBJ2-5; V gene: TRBV28; D gene: -
CDR3 DNA: TGTGCCAGCAGCTTGTTGGGCAGGGTCAATGAGCAGTTCTTC; CDR3 protein: CASSLLGRVNEQFF; clone size: once; J gene: TRBJ2-1; V gene: TRBV5-4; D gene: -
CDR3 DNA: TGTGCCAGCAGTTTTCTGGACAGGGAAGGCCAGCCCCAGCATTTT; CDR3 protein: CASSFLDREGQPQHF; clone size: -; J gene: TRBJ1-5; V gene: TRBV28; D gene: TRBD1
CDR3 DNA: TGTGCCAGCAGCAGAGGGATGGTTAATGAAAAACTGTTTTTT; CDR3 protein: CASSRGMVNEKLFF; clone size: -; J gene: TRBJ1-4; V gene: TRBV13; D gene: -
CDR3 DNA: TGTGCCACCAGCAGACAACTAGTCGATGAGCAGTTCTTC; CDR3 protein: CATSRQLVDEQFF; clone size: -; J gene: TRBJ2-1; V gene: TRBV15; D gene: -
CDR3 DNA: TGTGCCAGTAGTATAGACCTCAGGGCAGGAGGCTACACCTTC; CDR3 protein: CASSIDLRAGGYTF; clone size: -; J gene: TRBJ1-2; V gene: TRBV19; D gene: -
CDR3 DNA: TGCAGCGTTCAAGGGGCTAGCGGGAGGGGCTCCTACAATGAGCAGTTCTTC; CDR3 protein: CSVQGASGRGSYNEQFF; clone size: -; J gene: TRBJ2-1; V gene: TRBV29-1; D gene: TRBD2
CDR3 DNA: TGTGCCAGCAGTGAAAGCCTGACGGGGAAAGATACGCAGTATTTT; CDR3 protein: CASSESLTGKDTQYF; clone size: -; J gene: TRBJ2-3; V gene: TRBV6-1; D gene: -
CDR3 DNA: TGTGCCAGCAGCCAGAGTCCAGGGGTTGGCTACACCTTC; CDR3 protein: CASSQSPGVGYTF; clone size: once; J gene: TRBJ1-2; V gene: TRBV7-2; D gene: -
CDR3 DNA: TGCGCCAGCAGCTTGACCGGGACAGGGACAAGTAATGAGCAGTTCTTC; CDR3 protein: CASSLTGTGTSNEQFF; clone size: -; J gene: TRBJ2-1; V gene: TRBV5-1; D gene: TRBD1
CDR3 DNA: TGTGCCAGCAGTTTGGCACAGGGGGCGGGGACCCAGTACTTC; CDR3 protein: CASSLAQGAGTQYF; clone size: -; J gene: TRBJ2-5; V gene: TRBV27; D gene: TRBD1
CDR3 DNA: TGTGCCAGCAGCTTCTTCGACAGGGCTGGAAACACCATATATTTT; CDR3 protein: CASSFFDRAGNTIYF; clone size: -; J gene: TRBJ1-3; V gene: TRBV7-2; D gene: TRBD1
CDR3 DNA: TGTGCCAGCAGACGAGCGACAGACGCCTACGAGCAGTACTTC; CDR3 protein: CASRRATDAYEQYF; clone size: -; J gene: TRBJ2-7; V gene: TRBV5-6; D gene: -
CDR3 DNA: TGCGCCAGCAGCCCAGACCCACAAGGGGTTGGAAACACCATATATTTT; CDR3 protein: CASSPDPQGVGNTIYF; clone size: -; J gene: TRBJ1-3; V gene: TRBV5-1; D gene: -
CDR3 DNA: TGTGCCAGCAGCTCGAGAAACTCCTACGAGCAGTACTTC; CDR3 protein: CASSSRNSYEQYF; clone size: -; J gene: TRBJ2-7; V gene: TRBV7-2; D gene: -
CDR3 DNA: TGTGCCAGCAGTTCTTCCGGGACAGGTTATGGCTACACCTTC; CDR3 protein: CASSSSGTGYGYTF; clone size: -; J gene: TRBJ1-2; V gene: TRBV28; D gene: TRBD1
CDR3 DNA: TGCAGCGTTCCAAGGGGGTCCAGCTCCTACAATGAGCAGTTCTTC; CDR3 protein: CSVPRGSSSYNEQFF; clone size: -; J gene: TRBJ2-1; V gene: TRBV29-1; D gene: -